This T cell receptor beta chain comes out of a study of blood T cell repertoires in COVID-19. Study background: The United States, Italy and Spain were the sources of the acute and convalescent COVID-19 samples. PBMCs, B-cell-depleted T cells, or T cells were the source of the cDNA or gDNA that made up the material.

Sequencing used immunoSEQ multiplex PCR; TCRdb keeps in-frame clones, though not all of them. The table includes hundreds of thousands of clones, 70% to 90% detected once. The clonotype originates from a man between 65 and 85 years old with acute or convalescent COVID-19. What was sequenced was peripheral blood.

The CDR3 sequence is CASSFPPGDTIYF. CDR3 nucleotides: TGTGCCAGCAGTTTCCCCCCCGGGGACACCATATATTTT. The rearrangement uses TRBV12-3 or TRBV12-4 and TRBJ1-3; D not certain. The ends were cut back, 3 bases at V and 8 bases at J, with 11 bases in the middle. There are 13 residues in the CDR3.